This T cell receptor beta chain appears in the sequencing data of a study of T cell repertoires in cytomegalovirus infection (dated by TCRdb to about 2019). Turning to the overall study: Because public TCR beta signatures pointed to carriage of CMV infection together with the matching HLA type, the HLA type of each donor mattered for the analysis. The paper as a whole reports these results and caveats: In the ex vivo response, HLA-C-restricted CMV-specific TCR beta clonotypes were dominant, and in two of eight donors the single most frequent clonotype came from this HLA-C-restricted group. Carriers of CMV infection plus the relevant HLA type were discriminated by the cumulative frequency of public TCR beta family members in the study cohort and in an independent approximately 400-donor cohort.

In the germline V gene (reference sequence), CDR1 corresponds to MNHNY and CDR2 to SVGAGI. The CDR3 length equals 16 residues, ends included. The kept DNA is CDR3 alone, 48 bases in frame from the first base. Relative to germline, V is 6 bases shorter and J is 1 base shorter, with 19 bases between their ends. This clonotype was seen a single time. Its specific antigen is unknown. It may be a read error: a sequence one base away is much more abundant. The CDR3 end shows no conserved phenylalanine or tryptophan, and so a read error is likely. Reads for this sample came from an Illumina HiSeq 1500. TCRdb handled the public reads itself, with Q25 trimming in fastp and clone calling in MiXCR, and kept productive beta chains. Duplicate CDR3 protein sequences are folded into a single record with the most common DNA and genes. Present in this sample are 80,000 to 130,000 distinct CDR3 sequences, less than 25% of which were seen just once. The top ten hold around 40% of the sample.

The sequence was obtained from a human donor in good health (CMV status not recorded). Some clones in this sample may be carry-over from other donors' samples. Sequenced sample: CD8+ T cells from PBMCs. The sequence links TRBV6-6 to TRBJ2-7, with the D call perhaps TRBD1 or TRBD2, each one matching 7 bases. The CDR3 here reads CASRSPTGEGSYEQYC. The nucleotides are TGTGCCAGCAGGTCTCCTACAGGGGAGGGTTCCTACGAGCAGTACTGC.